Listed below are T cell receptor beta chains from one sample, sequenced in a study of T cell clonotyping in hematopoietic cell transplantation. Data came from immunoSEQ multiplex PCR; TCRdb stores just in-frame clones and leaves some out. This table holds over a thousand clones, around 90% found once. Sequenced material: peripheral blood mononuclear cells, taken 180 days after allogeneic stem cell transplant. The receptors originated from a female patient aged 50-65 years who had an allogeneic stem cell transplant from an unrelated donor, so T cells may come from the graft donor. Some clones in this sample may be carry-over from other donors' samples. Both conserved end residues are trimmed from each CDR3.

ASSYFGGQETQY	TRBV6-5	TRBJ2-5
ASSLGVQGTLAYGYT	TRBV7-9	TRBJ1-2
SVEDRQGAYGYT	TRBV29-1	TRBJ1-2
SVEDPPFGYT	TRBV29-1	TRBJ1-2
AWSPMTGGNQPQH	TRBV30	TRBJ1-5
ASKGQGYNQPQH	TRBV6-5	TRBJ1-5
ASRSPEETQY	TRBV6-5	TRBJ2-5
ASSYILAGPYEQY	TRBV6-5	TRBJ2-7
ASSSGQAYGYT	TRBV13	TRBJ1-2
AWTGTVNTEAF	TRBV30	TRBJ1-1
ASRDTGGKGGYT	TRBV2	TRBJ1-2
ASSPGPGAMQF	TRBV9	TRBJ2-1
ASSLAGQGNYGYT	TRBV7-9	TRBJ1-2
ASSFGRNNGYT	TRBV5-1	TRBJ1-2
ASSLVQGGEAF	TRBV5-6	TRBJ1-1
ASSLDRGQGASGYT	TRBV11-2	TRBJ1-2
AWSRDSPYEQY	TRBV30	TRBJ2-7
ASSLGTANTGELF	TRBV2	TRBJ2-2
ASSREGYT	TRBV2	TRBJ1-2
ASSGGEGPPTGANVLT	TRBV6-4	TRBJ2-6
ASSVSRANEKLF	TRBV5-6	TRBJ1-4
ASSYGGQTYNEQF	TRBV6-6	TRBJ2-1
ASSRSGVPSGGSYNEQF	TRBV4-1	TRBJ2-1
ASSLVRPSVDSPLH	TRBV5-1	TRBJ1-6
ASKPTVSEQPQH	TRBV2	TRBJ1-5
ASSWDRDITNEKLF	TRBV5-1	TRBJ1-4
ASSPGTPGDTEAF	TRBV7-9	TRBJ1-1
ASSVAGGPQTRY	TRBV25-1	TRBJ2-5
ASSFWGEDEKLF	TRBV5-6	TRBJ1-4